These 22 T cell receptor beta chains were all obtained from the same sample, sequenced in a study of early T cells in non-severe SARS-CoV-2 infection. TCRdb itself ran the 5' RACE reads through MiXCR, one entry per CDR3 protein. This sample has 95,000 to 100,000 distinct CDR3 sequences, with approximately 11% found just once. Material: whole blood. The receptor set was obtained from an adult who was a healthcare worker with PCR-confirmed SARS-CoV-2 infection or an uninfected control (not recorded which).

The J gene is TRBJ2-3, the V gene TRBV5-1; no clear D. V was pared by 0 bases and J by 4 bases, with 12 bases between. Germline V gives CDR1 SGHRS, CDR2 YFSETQ. CDR3 length: 15 residues. The CDR3 sequence is CASSLALGASDTQYF. CDR3 sequence (DNA): TGCGCCAGCAGCTTGGCCCTCGGTGCGTCAGATACGCAGTATTTT.

The CDR3 coding sequence is TGCGCCAGCGTCCGGAGGGGGGCGATTTTACCCCTCCACTTT. Translation: CASVRRGAILPLHF. The rearrangement joins TRBV4-1 to TRBJ1-6; D may be TRBD1 (6 bases). The length of the CDR3 is 14 residues. The germline gives CDR1 MGHRA, CDR2 YSYEKL. V was clipped by 8 bases and J by 12 bases, with 20 bases between them.

This clonotype was found many times. The V call is TRBV19, the J call TRBJ1-5; weak D call: TRBD1 (6 bases). V lost 7 bases and J 2 bases, leaving 27 bases between the germline ends. This CDR3 spans 19 amino acids. Germline V gene sequence: CDR1 LNHDA, CDR2 SQIVND (reference sequence). DNA for the CDR3: TGTGCCAGTACCCACCGGGGGGTGGCAGGGGAGATCGGCAATCAGCCCCAGCATTTT. Its translation: CASTHRGVAGEIGNQPQHF.

The chain recombines TRBV7-3 with TRBJ2-3; 8 nucleotides align to TRBD2. V gave up 4 bases and J gave up 3 bases; unmatched junction bases: 6. The CDR3 totals 15 residues. The germline V gene has CDR1 SGHTA and CDR2 FQGTGA. The CDR3 nucleotides are TGTGCCAGCAGCTCAGCGGGAGCCATGACAGATACGCAGTATTTT. This gives the protein CASSSAGAMTDTQYF.

This clonotype was counted between two and nine times. The chain recombines TRBV6-1 with TRBJ1-5; 9 nucleotides agree with TRBD1. The CDR3 spans 15 residues. Germline V CDR1 and CDR2: MNHNS, SASEGT. Trimming removed 7 bases from V and 5 bases from J; junction bases left unmatched: 9. The CDR3 DNA reads as TGTGCCAGCATCTTAGGACAGGGGAATCATCAGCCCCAGCATTTT. Translation: CASILGQGNHQPQHF.

This rearrangement joins TRBV20-1 to TRBJ2-7, with TRBD2 matching over 7 bases. Germline CDR1 DFQATT, CDR2 SNEGSKA (reference sequence). The CDR3 sequence is 15 residues long. J was trimmed by 4 bases and V by 6 bases; bases with no gene match: 15. CDR3 DNA: TGCAGTGCCCCAGAGACTAGCCGTGGGGGGTACGAGCAGTACTTC. Residues: CSAPETSRGGYEQYF.

This clonotype was counted only a few times. Germline is not matched at one junction end, which may reflect a read error. The CDR3 region is CSAERDTGYEQYF. CDR3 nucleotide sequence: TGCAGCGCTGAACGGGACACAGGCTACGAGCAGTACTTC. The chain joins TRBV29-1 to TRBJ2-7; maybe TRBD1 (6 bases). Germline CDR1 reads SQVTM; CDR2 reads ANQGSEA. The CDR3 totals 13 residues.

The CDR3 DNA reads as TGCGCCAGCAGCCTAGGACAGTCATTCCTCGCGAACACCGGGGAGCTGTTTTTT. As protein: CASSLGQSFLANTGELFF. The chain joins TRBV4-1 to TRBJ2-2; D possibly corresponds to TRBD1 (6 bases). V dropped 4 bases and J dropped 0 bases, with 18 bases sitting between them. The germline V gene has CDR1 MGHRA and CDR2 YSYEKL. The CDR3 extends over 18 amino acids.

About this clonotype itself: The junction and the germline gene differ at one end; a read error may be behind it. This chain links TRBV28 with TRBJ1-3, with D hard to call. CDR1 and CDR2 from the germline V gene are MDHEN and SYDVKM. The CDR3 contains 14 residues. The CDR3 DNA reads as TGTGCCAGCAGTTTATCAGGCTCTGAAAACACCATATATTTT. This encodes CASSLSGSENTIYF.

The rearrangement joins TRBV7-2 to TRBJ2-7, with TRBD1 matching 10 bases. This CDR3 region has 15 residues. Germline V gene data show CDR1 as SGHTA and CDR2 as FQGNSA. After removal of 5 bases from V and 4 bases from J, the junction contained 8 bases not matched to a gene. CDR3 sequence (DNA): TGTGCCAGCAGCCTGACCGGGACAGGGGCTTACGAGCAGTACTTC. Its protein is CASSLTGTGAYEQYF.

This clonotype was seen a few times. Mismatch with germline at one junction end may stem from a read error. This chain connects TRBV28 to TRBJ2-1; 12 positions match TRBD2. The CDR3 loop spans 11 amino acids. Germline CDR1 and CDR2: MDHEN and SYDVKM. CDR3 residues: CASSLTSGRIF. The CDR3 DNA sequence: TGTGCCAGCAGTTTAACTAGCGGGAGGATCTTC.

V is TRBV9 and J is TRBJ2-7; 7 nucleotides line up with TRBD1. V trimming: 3 bases; J trimming: 12 bases; junction bases outside the gene matches: 15. Per germline, CDR1 SGDLS and CDR2 YYNGEE. This CDR3 is 14 amino acids long. The CDR3 protein is CASSGKTGNPSLYF. The CDR3 DNA reads TGTGCCAGCAGCGGGAAGACAGGGAACCCCTCTCTGTACTTC.

This clonotype was seen at least ten times. The genes are TRBV7-2 and TRBJ1-5, with D uncertain. Trimming took off 2 bases at V and 1 base at J, with 9 bases between the two ends. Germline V gene data show CDR1 as SGHTA and CDR2 as FQGNSA. The CDR3 covers 15 residues. The CDR3 DNA follows: TGTGCCAGCAGCTTATGGTCGGGGAGCAATCAGCCCCAGCATTTT. Translating gives CASSLWSGSNQPQHF. Variable domain in full (rest from reference TRBV7-2 and TRBJ1-5): GAGVSQSPSNKVTEKGKDVELRCDPISGHTALYWYRQSLGQGLEFLIYFQGNSAPDKSGLPSDRFSAERTGGSVSTLTIQRTQQEDSAVYLCASSLWSGSNQPQHFGDGTRLSIL.

This clonotype was detected a few times. The chain uses TRBV12-3 or TRBV12-4 and TRBJ2-1; TRBD2 is a possible D gene (5 bases). V gave up 8 bases and J gave up 3 bases, with 14 bases separating them. The CDR3 has 14 residues. CDR3: CASSRVGNYNEQFF. CDR3 DNA: TGTGCCAGCTCACGGGTCGGGAACTACAATGAGCAGTTCTTC.

The J gene is TRBJ2-1, the V gene TRBV11-2; the match to TRBD2 covers 8 bases. Germline lookup yields CDR1 SGHAT and CDR2 FQNNGV. This CDR3 spans 14 amino acids. Losses at the gene ends were 3 bases for V and 6 bases for J; bases not matched to a gene: 4. The CDR3 here is CASSFLRGANEQFF. The CDR3 DNA reads as TGTGCCAGCAGCTTCTTGCGGGGGGCCAATGAGCAGTTCTTC.

This clonotype was detected many times. This chain uses TRBV5-6 with TRBJ1-2; weak D call: TRBD1 (5 bases). CDR1 and CDR2 (germline): SGHDT, YYEEEE. This CDR3 is 14 amino acids long. V gave up 0 bases and J gave up 5 bases, with 11 bases separating them. In DNA, the CDR3 is TGTGCCAGCAGCTTGGGCAGGGACGAATATGGCTACACCTTC. Residues: CASSLGRDEYGYTF.

This clonotype has more than one count but fewer than ten. The chain employs TRBV5-1 and TRBJ2-1, with no clear D. Germline CDR1 reads SGHRS; CDR2 reads YFSETQ. CDR3 length equals 15 residues. V shed 0 bases and J shed 0 bases, with 7 bases lying between them. This CDR3 is CASSLERPSYNEQFF. CDR3 DNA: TGCGCCAGCAGCTTGGAAAGACCCTCCTACAATGAGCAGTTCTTC.

This clonotype was found many times. This chain uses TRBV2 with TRBJ2-5; D is ambiguous. Trimming cost V 4 bases and J 2 bases, with 11 bases left between them. CDR3 length: 14 residues. Per germline, CDR1 SNHLY and CDR2 FYNNEI. The CDR3 DNA reads TGTGCCAGCAGTGGGCACCTGATACAAGAGACCCAGTACTTC. Translated: CASSGHLIQETQYF.

This chain joins TRBV7-2 and TRBJ1-2; weak D call: TRBD1 (5 bases). The V gene's germline CDR1 is SGHTA and CDR2 FQGNSA. V shed 8 bases and J shed 5 bases, with 21 bases lying between them. This CDR3 spans 15 amino acids. CDR3 amino acids: CASDSQGRRTYGYTF. Written as DNA, the CDR3 is TGTGCCAGCGACTCGCAGGGACGGAGAACTTATGGCTACACCTTC.

The rearrangement uses TRBV18 and TRBJ1-2, with 8 bases lining up with TRBD1. This CDR3 comprises 15 residues. The V segment lost 2 bases and the J segment 4 bases; nucleotides outside the gene matches: 6. From germline, CDR1 is KGHSH and CDR2 LQKENI. CDR3 DNA: TGTGCCAGCTCACCAGGGACAGGCCGAGCCTATGGCTACACCTTC. Protein sequence: CASSPGTGRAYGYTF.

In the case of this clonotype: A much bigger clone sits one base away, suggesting this may be a read error. This rearrangement joins TRBV6-5 to TRBJ2-7; 7 bases line up with TRBD1. The CDR3 is 13 residues long. Germline V lookup: CDR1 MNHEY, CDR2 SVGAGI. Written as DNA, the CDR3 is TGTGCCAGCGGTTACTCCGACAGGGCCGAGCAGTACTTC. Translating gives CASGYSDRAEQYF.

This clonotype was counted only a few times. This chain joins TRBV29-1 and TRBJ1-2, with a weak D call TRBD1 (6 bases). Between the trimmed V and J ends, which lost 6 bases and 2 bases, there was a span of 10 bases. The CDR3 is 12 amino acids. In germline, CDR1 is SQVTM, CDR2 ANQGSEA. The CDR3 coding sequence is TGCAGCGTCGGACAGAACAACTATGGCTACACCTTC. Protein: CSVGQNNYGYTF.